Below, 8 T cell receptor beta chains from the same sample are listed, as sequenced in a study of Graves' ophthalmopathy and Graves' hyperthyroidism. The authors amplified TCR beta CDR3 regions, and they did so from RNA transcripts for repertoire sequencing. HTBI primers were used in a first-round RT-PCR, which preceded a second-round multiplex PCR. TCRdb reprocessed the multiplex PCR reads via MiXCR and lists one record per CDR3 protein. The table lists roughly 300,000 distinct CDR3 sequences, 15% to 20% of them singletons. Sample: peripheral blood. Receptors originate from an adult man with Graves' ophthalmopathy.

This clonotype was seen ten or more times. The chain carries TRBV2 and TRBJ2-7; 7 nucleotides line up with TRBD2. The junction had 9 bases not matched to a gene; V was cut back by 5 bases and J by 5 bases. The CDR3 sequence is 14 residues long. Germline V gives CDR1 SNHLY, CDR2 FYNNEI. CDR3 amino acids: CASSLVRDYHEQYF. CDR3 in DNA: TGTGCCAGCAGTCTCGTCAGGGACTACCACGAGCAGTACTTC.

The sample holds a few counts of this clonotype. One end of the junction fails to match germline, which may point to a read error. The gene calls are TRBV7-2 and TRBJ1-2; D gene ambiguous. Looked up from germline, CDR1 is SGHTA and CDR2 is FQGNSA. The CDR3 has 15 residues. The CDR3 region has the DNA TGTGCCAGCAGCTTGAGGGAGGGTGGGAACTATGGCTACATCTTC. Translated: CASSLREGGNYGYIF.

For this clonotype: The junction shows a germline mismatch at one end, possibly a read error. The chain combines TRBV7-2 with TRBJ1-1; D is perhaps TRBD1 (5 bases). Germline V CDR1 and CDR2: SGHTA, FQGNSA. The CDR3 is made up of 15 amino acids. The CDR3 DNA sequence: TGCGCCAGCAGCTTGGGGGGGTTAAGTACCACTGAAGCTTTCTTT. Its translation: CASSLGGLSTTEAFF.

This clonotype was found many times. The chain is built from TRBV27 and TRBJ2-3, with a weak D call TRBD2 (5 bases). The CDR3 length is 14 residues. V lost 6 bases and J lost 2, with 12 bases in between. In germline, CDR1 is MNHEY, CDR2 SMNVEV (reference sequence). The CDR3 bases are TGTGCCAGCAGAAGAGGGATGAACACAGATACGCAGTATTTT. As protein: CASRRGMNTDTQYF.

This clonotype was detected many times. Germline and junction disagree at one end, which may indicate a read error. The gene calls are TRBV15 and TRBJ1-5; D gene uncertain. Germline V gene lookup returns CDR1 LNHNV and CDR2 YYDKDF (reference sequence). This CDR3 is built from 13 residues. CDR3 region: CAASRVGDQPQHF. CDR3 nucleotide sequence: TGTGCCGCCAGCAGAGTAGGCGATCAGCCCCAGCATTTT.

The table lists this clonotype with many counts. This chain joins TRBV6-1 and TRBJ1-5; the D is unclear. Trimming cost V 2 bases and J 6 bases, with 8 bases left between them. Germline-derived CDR1 and CDR2 are MNHNS and SASEGT. The CDR3 covers 13 residues. The DNA of the CDR3 is TGTGCCAGCAGTGAAATTCGGGGTCAGCCCCAGCATTTT. Its protein is CASSEIRGQPQHF.

This clonotype was picked up many times. V gene TRBV4-1 combines with J gene TRBJ1-5; D perhaps matches TRBD1 (5 bases). This CDR3 has 15 amino acids. Trimming took 0 bases from V and 7 from J, leaving 13 bases between them. Germline loops: CDR1 MGHRA, CDR2 YSYEKL. The CDR3 DNA sequence: TGCGCCAGCAGCCAAGAGTCAGGGCAGGGCCAGCCCCAGCATTTT. This gives the protein CASSQESGQGQPQHF.

At least ten counts were recorded for this clonotype. The V call is TRBV7-9, the J call TRBJ2-1; 9 bases are a match to TRBD2. The CDR3 spans 15 residues. After removal of 1 base from V and 10 bases from J, the junction contained 8 bases not matched to a gene. CDR1 is SEHNR, CDR2 FQNEAQ, per germline (reference sequence). The CDR3 protein is CASSLGGGGAREQFF. The CDR3 coding sequence is TGTGCCAGCAGCTTAGGTGGCGGGGGGGCGCGGGAGCAGTTCTTC.